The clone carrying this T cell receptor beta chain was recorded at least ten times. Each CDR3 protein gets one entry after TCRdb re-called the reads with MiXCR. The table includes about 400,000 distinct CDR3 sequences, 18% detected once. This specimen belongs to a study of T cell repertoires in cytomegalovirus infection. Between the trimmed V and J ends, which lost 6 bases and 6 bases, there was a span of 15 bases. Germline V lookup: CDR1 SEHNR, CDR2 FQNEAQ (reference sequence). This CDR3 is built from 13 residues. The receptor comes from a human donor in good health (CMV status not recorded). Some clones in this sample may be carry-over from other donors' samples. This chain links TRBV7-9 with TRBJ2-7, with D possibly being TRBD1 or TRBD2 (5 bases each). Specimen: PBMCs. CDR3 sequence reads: CASRSSARGEQYF. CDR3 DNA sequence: TGTGCCAGCAGGTCCTCGGCGAGGGGCGAGCAGTACTTC.